This entry features one T cell receptor (beta chain) sequence. The specificity of this receptor is unknown. Base-call qualities are not available, and no considerably larger clone is one nucleotide away. Inclusive of the bounding cysteine and phenylalanine, the CDR3 is 12 residues long. The kept DNA is CDR3 alone, 36 bases in frame from the first base. V was cut back by 3 bases and J by 7 bases, leaving a gap of 10 bases between them. CDR1 and CDR2, per the germline V gene, are KGHSH and LQKENI. The trial excluded patients who had a history of autoimmune disease or were on systemic immunosuppression. In every dose cohort, peripheral blood was drawn for TCR sequencing at baseline, cycle 4 day 1, and cycle 7 day 1. Samples were obtained from an open-label, multicenter, first-in-human phase I dose-escalation trial of ivuxolimab. Adults with locally advanced or metastatic melanoma, renal cell, hepatocellular, or head and neck squamous cell carcinoma were enrolled in the trial. Before TCR sequencing, CD4+ T cells and CD8+ T cells were sorted from peripheral blood as separate populations.

The data belong to a study of OX40 agonist ivuxolimab in advanced cancers. Notes on the research overall: The costimulatory receptor OX40 (CD134) was targeted by ivuxolimab, a fully human IgG2 agonistic monoclonal antibody. The paper reports the monotherapy dose-escalation portion (N ≈ 50 patients) of the phase I ivuxolimab trial. In the dose-escalation cohort, roughly four fifths of patients were male, and the mean age was approximately 55 years, with a range of about 23 to 85. Peripheral TCRbeta sequencing was intended to test whether TCR sequence diversity was altered and clonal T-cell expansion was caused by ivuxolimab. Intravenous ivuxolimab was administered to patients every 2 weeks at six dose levels: 0.01, 0.1, 0.3, 1.5, 3 and 10 mg/kg. Prior anti-PD-1, anti-PD-L1 or anti-CTLA-4 therapy was permitted, and checkpoint inhibitors had been received by roughly two fifths of dose-escalation patients. Of the approximately 54 patients in dose escalation, 19 had hepatocellular carcinoma, around 15 had melanoma, 9 had renal cell carcinoma and 9 had head and neck cancer. Partial responses were achieved by three dose-escalation patients, of whom one had hepatocellular carcinoma and two had cutaneous melanoma.

For sequencing of the TCRbeta CDR3 region, genomic DNA was extracted from the sorted cells. TCRbeta CDR3 regions were sequenced using the immunoSEQ Assay. TCRdb took this table from immuneACCESS and kept in-frame rearrangements with V and J called. Such tables lack part of the clones; where checked against another copy, unresolved V genes explain under half of the gap, and the rest is unexplained. The sample has tens of thousands of clones on record, around 90% of them singletons. Approximately 16% of the sample comes from the top ten. Overall study results and their limits: The antigen specificity of the peripheral T cells that underwent clonal expansion was not determined. After ivuxolimab, CD8+ T cells had more expanded clones than CD4+ T cells on average. Low levels of normalized T-cell clonal expansion were also seen in some patients who did not respond. In the 0.1-3.0 mg/kg groups, partial responders had among the lowest normalized peripheral clonal expansion, particularly in CD8+ T cells. Clonal expansion of both CD4+ and CD8+ blood T cells was observed from baseline to week 6 at doses 0.1 to 3.0 mg/kg.

The sequence is built from TRBV18 and TRBJ2-7, with the D gene too uncertain to name. Sequenced here: CD4+ or CD8+ T cells sorted from blood, sampled in a trial of the OX40 agonist ivuxolimab. The source of this sequence is an adult with an advanced solid tumor such as melanoma, head and neck, liver or kidney cancer. The CDR3 in this case is CASSPRLGEQYF. The nucleotide sequence is given as TGTGCCAGCTCACCTAGGTTGGGGGAGCAGTACTTC.